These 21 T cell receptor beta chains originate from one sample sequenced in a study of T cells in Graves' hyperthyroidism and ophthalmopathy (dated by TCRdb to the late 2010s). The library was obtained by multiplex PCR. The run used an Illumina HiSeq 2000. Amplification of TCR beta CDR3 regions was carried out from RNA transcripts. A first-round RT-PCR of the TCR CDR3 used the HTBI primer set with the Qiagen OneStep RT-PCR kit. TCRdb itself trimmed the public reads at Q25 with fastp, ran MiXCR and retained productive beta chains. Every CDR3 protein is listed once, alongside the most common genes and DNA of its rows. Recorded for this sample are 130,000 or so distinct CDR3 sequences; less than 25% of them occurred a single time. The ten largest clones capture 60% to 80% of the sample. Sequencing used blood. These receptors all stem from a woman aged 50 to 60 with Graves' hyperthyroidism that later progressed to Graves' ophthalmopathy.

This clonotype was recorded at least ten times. In DNA form, the CDR3 reads TGTGCCAGCAGCCTCCGACTAGTAGGAGATACGCAGTATTTT. This codes for CASSLRLVGDTQYF. The V gene is TRBV7-2, the J gene TRBJ2-3; D is possibly TRBD2 (6 bases). V lost 5 bases and J 5 bases, leaving 14 bases between the germline ends. The CDR3 sequence is 14 residues long. CDR1 and CDR2 (germline): SGHTA, FQGNSA.

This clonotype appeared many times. The CDR3 DNA reads as TGTGCCAGCACCCTTGGGGCCTTAGGGCCCAATCAGCCCCAGCATTTT. This encodes CASTLGALGPNQPQHF. This sequence joins TRBV28 and TRBJ1-5; TRBD1 might be the D (5 bases). The V gene's germline CDR1 is MDHEN and CDR2 SYDVKM. CDR3 length equals 16 residues. The V end lost 7 bases, the J end lost 3 bases, and 19 bases lay between the germline ends.

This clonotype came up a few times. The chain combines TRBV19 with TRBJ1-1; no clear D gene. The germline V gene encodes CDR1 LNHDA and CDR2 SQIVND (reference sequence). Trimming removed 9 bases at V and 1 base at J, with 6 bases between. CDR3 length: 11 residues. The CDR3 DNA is TGTGCCAGGCACAGGAACACTGAAGCTTTCTTT. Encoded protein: CARHRNTEAFF. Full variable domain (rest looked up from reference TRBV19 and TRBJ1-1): DGGITQSPKYLFRKEGQNVTLSCEQNLNHDAMYWYRQDPGQGLRLIYYSQIVNDFQKGDIAEGYSVSREKKESFPLTVTSAQKNPTAFYLCARHRNTEAFFGQGTRLTVV.

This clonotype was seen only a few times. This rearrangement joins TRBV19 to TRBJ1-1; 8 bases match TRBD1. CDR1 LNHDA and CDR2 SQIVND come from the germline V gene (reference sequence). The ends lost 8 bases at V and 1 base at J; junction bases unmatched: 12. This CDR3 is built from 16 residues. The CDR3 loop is CASYTGGSSWNTEAFF. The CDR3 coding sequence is TGTGCCAGTTATACAGGGGGTAGTTCGTGGAACACTGAAGCTTTCTTT.

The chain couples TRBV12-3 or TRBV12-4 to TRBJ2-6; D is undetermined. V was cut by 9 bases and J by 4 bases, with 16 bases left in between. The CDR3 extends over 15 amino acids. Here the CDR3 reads CASSPRSAGANVLTF. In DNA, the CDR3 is TGTGCCAGTTCCCCGAGGTCTGCAGGGGCCAACGTCCTGACTTTC.

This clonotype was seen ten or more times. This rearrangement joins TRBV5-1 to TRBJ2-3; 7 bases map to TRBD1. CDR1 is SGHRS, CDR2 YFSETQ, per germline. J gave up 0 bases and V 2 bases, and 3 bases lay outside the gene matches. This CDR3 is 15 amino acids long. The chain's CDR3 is CASSFKGASTDTQYF. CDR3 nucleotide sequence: TGCGCCAGCAGCTTTAAGGGGGCTAGCACAGATACGCAGTATTTT.

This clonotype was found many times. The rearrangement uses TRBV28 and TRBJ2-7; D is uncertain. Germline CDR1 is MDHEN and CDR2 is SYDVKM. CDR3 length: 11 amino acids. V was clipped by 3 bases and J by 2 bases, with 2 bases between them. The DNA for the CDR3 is TGTGCCAGCAGTTTGGCCTACGAGCAGTACTTC. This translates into CASSLAYEQYF.

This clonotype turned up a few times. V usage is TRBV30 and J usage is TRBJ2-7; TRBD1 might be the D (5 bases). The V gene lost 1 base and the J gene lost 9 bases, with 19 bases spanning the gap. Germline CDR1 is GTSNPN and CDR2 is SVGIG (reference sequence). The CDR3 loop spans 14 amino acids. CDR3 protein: CAWSAGQGLARQYF. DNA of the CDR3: TGTGCCTGGAGTGCCGGACAAGGCCTGGCTAGGCAGTACTTC.

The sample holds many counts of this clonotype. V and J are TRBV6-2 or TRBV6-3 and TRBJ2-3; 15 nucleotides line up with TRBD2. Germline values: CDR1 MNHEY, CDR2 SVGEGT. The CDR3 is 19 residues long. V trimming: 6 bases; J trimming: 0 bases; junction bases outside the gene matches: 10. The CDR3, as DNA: TGTGCCAGCAGCCCGACAAGGACTAGCGGGAGGGCTAGCACAGATACGCAGTATTTT. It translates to CASSPTRTSGRASTDTQYF.

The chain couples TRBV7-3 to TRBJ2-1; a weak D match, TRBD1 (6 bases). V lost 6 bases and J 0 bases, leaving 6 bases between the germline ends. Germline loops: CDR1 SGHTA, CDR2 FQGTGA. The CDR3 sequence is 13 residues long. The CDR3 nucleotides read TGTGCCAGCAGGGACAGCTCCTACAATGAGCAGTTCTTC. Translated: CASRDSSYNEQFF.

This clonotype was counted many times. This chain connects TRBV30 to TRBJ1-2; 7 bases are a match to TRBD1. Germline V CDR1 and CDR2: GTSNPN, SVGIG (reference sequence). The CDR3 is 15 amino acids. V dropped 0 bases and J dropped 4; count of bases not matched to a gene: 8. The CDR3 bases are TGTGCCTGGAGTGTACTACAGGGGCAGGCCTATGGCTACACCTTC. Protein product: CAWSVLQGQAYGYTF.

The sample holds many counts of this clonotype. DNA of the CDR3: TGCGCCAGCAGCGCGAGACTAGCGGGAGCATCCGGGGAGCTGTTTTTT. Translating it yields CASSARLAGASGELFF. This rearrangement joins TRBV5-1 to TRBJ2-2; TRBD2 matches 12 bases. The CDR3 has 16 amino acids. V lost 4 bases to trimming and J lost 6 bases; unmatched junction nucleotides: 7. Germline values: CDR1 SGHRS, CDR2 YFSETQ.

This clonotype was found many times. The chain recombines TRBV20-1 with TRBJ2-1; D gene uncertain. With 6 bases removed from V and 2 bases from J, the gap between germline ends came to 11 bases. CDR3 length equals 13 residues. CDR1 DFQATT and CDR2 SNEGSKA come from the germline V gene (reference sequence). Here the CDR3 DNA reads TGCAGTGCGTCCCCCTCGGCCTACAATGAGCAGTTCTTC. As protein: CSASPSAYNEQFF.

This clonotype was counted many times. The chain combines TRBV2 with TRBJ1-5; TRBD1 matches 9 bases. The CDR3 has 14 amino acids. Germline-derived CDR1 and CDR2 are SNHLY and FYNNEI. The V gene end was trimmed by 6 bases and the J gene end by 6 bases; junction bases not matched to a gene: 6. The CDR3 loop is CASSYTGGGQPQHF. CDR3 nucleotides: TGTGCCAGCAGCTATACAGGGGGCGGTCAGCCCCAGCATTTT.

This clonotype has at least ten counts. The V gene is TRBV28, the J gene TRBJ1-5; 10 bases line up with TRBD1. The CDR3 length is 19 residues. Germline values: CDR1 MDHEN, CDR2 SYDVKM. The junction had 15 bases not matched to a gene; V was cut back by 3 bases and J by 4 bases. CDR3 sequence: CASSFRDWRQGARNQPQHF. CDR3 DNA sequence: TGTGCCAGCAGTTTTAGGGACTGGAGACAGGGGGCGCGGAATCAGCCCCAGCATTTT. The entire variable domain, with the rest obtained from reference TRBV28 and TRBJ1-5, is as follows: DVKVTQSSRYLVKRTGEKVFLECVQDMDHENMFWYRQDPGLGLRLIYFSYDVKMKEKGDIPEGYSVSREKKERFSLILESASTNQTSMYLCASSFRDWRQGARNQPQHFGDGTRLSIL.

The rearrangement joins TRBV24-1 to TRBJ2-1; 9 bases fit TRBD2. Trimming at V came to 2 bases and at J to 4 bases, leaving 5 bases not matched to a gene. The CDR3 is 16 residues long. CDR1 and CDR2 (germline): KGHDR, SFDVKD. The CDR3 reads CATSDSASGIYNEQFF. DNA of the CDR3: TGTGCCACCAGTGATTCTGCTAGCGGGATTTACAATGAGCAGTTCTTC.

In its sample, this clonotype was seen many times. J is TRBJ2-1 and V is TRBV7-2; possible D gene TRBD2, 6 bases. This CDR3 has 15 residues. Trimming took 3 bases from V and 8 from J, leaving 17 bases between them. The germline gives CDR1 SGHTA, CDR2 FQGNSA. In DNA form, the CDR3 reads TGTGCCAGCAGCTTCACGGCGGGATCAGGCTATGAGCAGTTCTTC. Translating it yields CASSFTAGSGYEQFF.

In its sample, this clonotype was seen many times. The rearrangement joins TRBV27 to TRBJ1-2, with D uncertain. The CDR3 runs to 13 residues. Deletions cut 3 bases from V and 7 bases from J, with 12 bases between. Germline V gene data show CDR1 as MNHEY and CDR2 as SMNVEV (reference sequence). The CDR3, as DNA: TGTGCCAGCAGTTTCTCCCGGACTGTTGGCTACACCTTC. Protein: CASSFSRTVGYTF.

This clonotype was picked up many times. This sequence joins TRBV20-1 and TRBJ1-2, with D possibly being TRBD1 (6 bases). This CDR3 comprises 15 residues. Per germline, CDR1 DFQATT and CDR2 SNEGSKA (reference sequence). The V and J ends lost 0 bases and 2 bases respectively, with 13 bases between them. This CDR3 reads CSARDPLQGNYGYTF. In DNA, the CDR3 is TGCAGTGCTAGAGATCCCCTACAGGGAAACTATGGCTACACCTTC.

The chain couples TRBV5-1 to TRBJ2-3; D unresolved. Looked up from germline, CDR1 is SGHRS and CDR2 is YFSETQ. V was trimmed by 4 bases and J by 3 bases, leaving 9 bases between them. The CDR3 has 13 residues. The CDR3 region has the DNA TGCGCCAGCAGCGCCCGGACGACAGATACGCAGTATTTT. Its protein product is CASSARTTDTQYF.

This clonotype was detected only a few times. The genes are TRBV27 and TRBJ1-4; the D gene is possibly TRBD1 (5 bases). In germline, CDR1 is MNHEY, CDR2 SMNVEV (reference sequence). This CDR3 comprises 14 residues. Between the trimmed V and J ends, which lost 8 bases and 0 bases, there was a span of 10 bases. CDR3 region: CASHRGATNEKLFF. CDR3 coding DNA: TGTGCCAGCCACCGAGGGGCAACTAATGAAAAACTGTTTTTT.